Detailed here is one TCR beta chain. The antigen remains unidentified. This record belongs to a study of OX40 agonist ivuxolimab in advanced cancers. Notes on the study in general: CD4+ and CD8+ blood T cells expanded clonally by week 6 at 0.1 to 3.0 mg/kg.

Germline CDR1 is SGDLS and CDR2 is YYNGEE. There are 14 residues in the CDR3. The ends lost 2 bases at V and 5 bases at J; junction bases unmatched: 4. TCRdb's copy holds only in-frame clones and misses some; the assay was immunoSEQ multiplex PCR. The profile shows 70,000 to 95,000 clones, about 90% of them singletons. Sample: CD4+ or CD8+ T cells sorted from blood, taken in a trial of the OX40 agonist ivuxolimab. The clonotype comes from an adult with an advanced solid tumor such as melanoma, head and neck, liver or kidney cancer. The V call is TRBV9, the J call TRBJ2-5; TRBD2 matches at 9 bases. The CDR3 reads CASSVSGSGETQYF. DNA of the CDR3: TGTGCCAGCAGCGTTAGCGGGAGCGGGGAGACCCAGTACTTC.